Below are 27 T cell receptor beta chains sequenced from a single sample in a study of T cells in Graves' hyperthyroidism and ophthalmopathy (dated by TCRdb to the late 2010s). Preparation of the library involved multiplex PCR. The data were produced on an Illumina HiSeq 2000. The TCR beta CDR3 regions were amplified from the RNA transcripts. For the first round of RT-PCR on the TCR CDR3, the HTBI primer set was used together with the Qiagen OneStep RT-PCR kit. TCRdb itself trimmed the public reads at Q25 with fastp, ran MiXCR and retained productive beta chains. Each CDR3 protein gets just one entry, which takes the most common genes and DNA from the rows behind it. This sample is represented by tens of thousands of distinct CDR3 sequences; about 50% of them were singletons. The ten largest clonotypes hold approximately 6.2% of the sample. The sample was blood. The receptors were sampled from a woman between 50 and 59 years old with Graves' hyperthyroidism that later progressed to Graves' ophthalmopathy.

V is TRBV11-3 and J is TRBJ2-7; D remains ambiguous. V was pared by 4 bases and J by 0 bases, with 4 bases between. CDR3 length: 12 residues. The V gene's germline CDR1 is SGHNT and CDR2 YENEEA. The CDR3 DNA reads TGTGCCAGCAGCTCCTACTCCTACGAGCAGTACTTC. Its protein is CASSSYSYEQYF. The full variable domain, completed using reference TRBV11-3 and TRBJ2-7, is EAGVVQSPRYKIIEKKQPVAFWCNPISGHNTLYWYLQNLGQGPELLIRYENEEAVDDSQLPKDRFSAERLKGVDSTLKIQPAELGDSAVYLCASSSYSYEQYFGPGTRLTVT.

The genes are TRBV24-1 and TRBJ1-2; D call uncertain. The germline CDR1 and CDR2 sequences are KGHDR and SFDVKD. The V gene lost 3 bases and the J gene lost 3 bases, with 16 bases spanning the gap. The CDR3 extends over 16 amino acids. This CDR3 reads CATSDIDGHEYYGYTF. As DNA, the CDR3 is TGTGCCACCAGTGATATTGATGGGCACGAATACTATGGCTACACCTTC.

The V gene is TRBV7-9, the J gene TRBJ1-2; no firm D call. V was pared by 5 bases and J by 8 bases, with 18 bases between. Germline loops: CDR1 SEHNR, CDR2 FQNEAQ (reference sequence). This CDR3 is 14 amino acids long. Here the CDR3 reads CASSPIGLAGGYTF. In nucleotides, the CDR3 is TGTGCCAGCAGCCCAATAGGGCTAGCGGGAGGCTACACCTTC.

This clonotype was picked up many times. The chain is built from TRBV28 and TRBJ1-5, with 8 bases lining up with TRBD1. After removal of 4 bases from V and 5 bases from J, the junction contained 4 bases not matched to a gene. The germline gives CDR1 MDHEN, CDR2 SYDVKM. CDR3 length: 14 amino acids. The CDR3 DNA reads TGTGCCAGCAGTTCCGGACAGGGAGATCAGCCCCAGCATTTT. Translation gives CASSSGQGDQPQHF.

As concerns this clonotype: The germline gene is not matched at one end of the junction; a read error may be the cause. The rearrangement joins TRBV19 to TRBJ1-1; a possible D gene is TRBD1 (6 bases). CDR3 length: 13 residues. Per the germline V gene, CDR1 is LNHDA and CDR2 is SQIVND (reference sequence). CDR3 residues: CVSRIGGVAEAFF. CDR3 in DNA: TGTGTCAGTAGAATAGGGGGAGTCGCTGAAGCTTTCTTT.

V is TRBV20-1 and J is TRBJ2-1; TRBD2 matches at 8 bases. The CDR3 spans 15 residues. Per the germline V gene, CDR1 is DFQATT and CDR2 is SNEGSKA (reference sequence). Trimming removed 1 base from V and 7 bases from J; junction bases left unmatched: 9. The CDR3 is CSARVLGGRSNEQFF. DNA for the CDR3: TGCAGTGCTAGAGTGTTAGGCGGGAGGTCGAATGAGCAGTTCTTC.

This clonotype was counted ten times or more. The chain carries TRBV12-3 or TRBV12-4 and TRBJ2-3; D is unresolved. The CDR3 extends over 14 amino acids. V lost 7 bases to trimming and J lost 2 bases, with 13 bases between them. The DNA for the CDR3 is TGTGCCAGCAAGCCCCGCTTTACCACAGATACGCAGTATTTT. It translates to CASKPRFTTDTQYF.

About this clonotype itself: The conserved final phenylalanine or tryptophan is absent from the CDR3, which likely points to a read error. This sequence joins TRBV20-1 and TRBJ1-6; weak D call: TRBD1 (5 bases). Germline V lookup: CDR1 DFQATT, CDR2 SNEGSKA (reference sequence). This CDR3 is 16 amino acids long. This chain's CDR3 is CSARSGMVGVGSPLHL. The CDR3 DNA reads as TGCAGTGCTAGGTCGGGGATGGTAGGGGTAGGCTCACCGCTCCACTTA.

This clonotype was observed many times. The V gene is TRBV2, the J gene TRBJ1-2, with TRBD1 matching 9 bases. Per the germline V gene, CDR1 is SNHLY and CDR2 is FYNNEI. The CDR3 extends over 17 amino acids. Trimming took 1 base from V and 4 from J; bases not matched to a gene: 10. CDR3 nucleotides: TGTGCCAGCAGTGAAGTTGGAGGACAGGGGCTAGGCTATGGCTACACCTTC. It yields the protein CASSEVGGQGLGYGYTF.

The gene calls are TRBV14 and TRBJ2-7, with TRBD1 identical over 10 bases. Germline CDR1 and CDR2: SGHDN and FVKESK. The CDR3 is made up of 13 amino acids. V trimming: 8 bases; J trimming: 5 bases; junction bases outside the gene matches: 6. The CDR3: CASAGTGVHEQYF. DNA for the CDR3: TGTGCCAGCGCGGGGACAGGGGTCCACGAGCAGTACTTC.

This clonotype came up many times. CDR3 bases: TGTGCCAGCAGTTTCTTCCCCTACGAGCAGTACTTC. This encodes CASSFFPYEQYF. The J gene is TRBJ2-7, the V gene TRBV12-3 or TRBV12-4; D remains unclear. The length of the CDR3 is 12 residues. The ends were cut back, 3 bases at V and 2 bases at J, with 5 bases in the middle.

The chain couples TRBV19 to TRBJ1-1; D ambiguous. The CDR3 runs to 11 residues. V gave up 2 bases and J gave up 6 bases, with 4 bases separating them. From germline, CDR1 is LNHDA and CDR2 SQIVND (reference sequence). This CDR3 reads CASSILSEAFF. DNA for the CDR3: TGTGCCAGTAGTATATTATCTGAAGCTTTCTTT.

This clonotype was recorded at least ten times. V is TRBV20-1 and J is TRBJ2-1; 8 bases fit TRBD2. The germline gives CDR1 DFQATT, CDR2 SNEGSKA (reference sequence). V trimming: 5 bases; J trimming: 4 bases; junction bases outside the gene matches: 10. This CDR3 is built from 15 residues. CDR3 DNA: TGCAGTGCTTCCTTACTAGCGGAACGTTACAATGAGCAGTTCTTC. It yields the protein CSASLLAERYNEQFF.

Concerning this clonotype: The junction departs from the called germline gene at one end, perhaps through a read error. The chain recombines TRBV6-4 with TRBJ2-1, with TRBD2 matching 10 bases. CDR1 is MRHNA and CDR2 is SNTAGT in the germline V gene. The CDR3 loop spans 17 amino acids. Written as DNA, the CDR3 is TGTGCCAGCAGTGACGGAACTAGCGGGACTCGGTACAGTGAGCAGCTCTTC. As protein: CASSDGTSGTRYSEQLF.

The chain combines TRBV24-1 with TRBJ1-5, with D perhaps TRBD1 (5 bases). The CDR3 consists of 14 residues. CDR1 and CDR2 (germline): KGHDR, SFDVKD. The V end lost 7 bases, the J end lost 8 bases, and 17 bases lay between the germline ends. CDR3 coding DNA: TGTGCCACCAGCAGCCCGGGGGTTCGGGAGCCCCAGCATTTT. This gives the protein CATSSPGVREPQHF.

The rearrangement uses TRBV7-2 and TRBJ2-5; TRBD1 agrees at 10 bases. This CDR3 region has 15 residues. J lost 5 bases, V lost 4 bases, and 7 bases had no gene match. Germline CDR1 SGHTA, CDR2 FQGNSA. The CDR3 reads CASSSVGQGRETQYF. CDR3 in DNA: TGTGCCAGCAGCTCCGTGGGACAGGGGCGCGAGACCCAGTACTTC.

V gene TRBV2 combines with J gene TRBJ2-7; TRBD2 matches at 7 bases. Germline CDR1 and CDR2: SNHLY and FYNNEI. The CDR3 spans 13 residues. The V segment lost 8 bases and the J segment 4 bases; nucleotides outside the gene matches: 8. The CDR3 here is CASGGSPQYEQYF. The CDR3 nucleotides are TGTGCCAGCGGCGGGAGTCCTCAATACGAGCAGTACTTC.

As DNA, the CDR3 is TGTGCCAGCAGCTTAAGACTAGCGGGCGGGAACAATCAGCCCCAGCATTTT. This encodes CASSLRLAGGNNQPQHF. The rearrangement joins TRBV12-3 or TRBV12-4 to TRBJ1-5; no reliable D call. The CDR3 is 17 residues long. V lost 6 bases to trimming and J lost 3 bases, with 21 bases between them.

This clonotype was counted ten times or more. The CDR3 loop is CASSPGLAGRLKETQYF. CDR3 sequence (DNA): TGTGCCAGCAGCCCGGGACTAGCGGGAAGATTAAAAGAGACCCAGTACTTC. This chain uses TRBV7-9 with TRBJ2-5, with 13 bases lining up with TRBD2. In germline, CDR1 is SEHNR, CDR2 FQNEAQ (reference sequence). The CDR3 has 17 amino acids. V dropped 5 bases and J dropped 3; count of bases not matched to a gene: 9.

The V and J genes are TRBV11-2 and TRBJ2-7; D is possibly TRBD2 (5 bases). Germline loops: CDR1 SGHAT, CDR2 FQNNGV. CDR3 length: 9 amino acids. This chain's CDR3 is CASSLDRGV. The CDR3 nucleotides read TGTGCCAGCAGCTTAGATCGCGGGGTC.

Remarks on this clonotype: A junction end diverges from the germline sequence, so it may reflect a read error. J is TRBJ2-7 and V is TRBV4-1, with D possibly called TRBD1 or TRBD2 (5 bases each). Per germline, CDR1 MGHRA and CDR2 YSYEKL. The CDR3 is 15 residues long. Here the CDR3 DNA reads TGCGCCAGCCGCCAAGGGGAGCAGGCGTCCTACGAGCAGTACTTC. Translating gives CASRQGEQASYEQYF.

The V and J genes are TRBV18 and TRBJ1-1; D remains ambiguous. Germline values: CDR1 KGHSH, CDR2 LQKENI. Trimming shortened V by 5 bases and J by 1 base, and 8 bases separated the two germline ends. CDR3 length: 13 residues. The DNA for the CDR3 is TGTGCCAGCTCAAGCGGAACGAACACTGAAGCTTTCTTT. This encodes CASSSGTNTEAFF.

The chain combines TRBV2 with TRBJ2-7; D may match TRBD1 or TRBD2 (5 bases each). The ends were cut back, 3 bases at V and 0 bases at J, with 12 bases in the middle. This CDR3 is 15 amino acids long. Germline values: CDR1 SNHLY, CDR2 FYNNEI. CDR3 in amino acids: CASSDGDLSSYEQYF. The CDR3 nucleotides read TGTGCCAGCAGTGACGGGGACCTGAGCTCCTACGAGCAGTACTTC. Drawing the rest from reference TRBV2 and TRBJ2-7, the complete variable domain is EPEVTQTPSHQVTQMGQEVILRCVPISNHLYFYWYRQILGQKVEFLVSFYNNEISEKSEIFDDQFSVERPDGSNFTLKIRSTKLEDSAMYFCASSDGDLSSYEQYFGPGTRLTVT.

This chain connects TRBV7-2 to TRBJ1-4; D uncertain. The CDR3 has 17 amino acids. The germline V gene has CDR1 SGHTA and CDR2 FQGNSA. The V end lost 2 bases, the J end lost 5 bases, and 18 bases lay between the germline ends. CDR3 coding DNA: TGTGCCAGCAGCTTATACCCTACCCGGCCCTACAATGAAAAACTGTTTTTT. Protein product: CASSLYPTRPYNEKLFF.

V and J are TRBV7-3 and TRBJ2-1, with 9 bases identical to TRBD2. V dropped 2 bases and J dropped 5; count of bases not matched to a gene: 4. The CDR3 sequence is 15 residues long. In germline, CDR1 is SGHTA, CDR2 FQGTGA. CDR3 loop: CASSLASGNHNEQFF. In DNA, the CDR3 is TGTGCCAGCAGCTTAGCTAGCGGGAACCACAATGAGCAGTTCTTC.

The rearrangement links TRBV7-3 to TRBJ2-1; no clear D gene. The CDR3 length is 14 residues. Per the germline V gene, CDR1 is SGHTA and CDR2 is FQGTGA. Deletions cut 2 bases from V and 12 bases from J, with 17 bases between. Written as DNA, the CDR3 is TGTGCCAGCAGCTTATACCAGGAAACAGATACGCAGTTCTTC. It yields the protein CASSLYQETDTQFF.

This clonotype came up many times. The chain carries TRBV15 and TRBJ1-1; 12 bases map to TRBD1. This CDR3 region has 14 residues. Losses at the gene ends were 4 bases for V and 10 bases for J; bases not matched to a gene: 7. CDR1 and CDR2 from the germline V gene are LNHNV and YYDKDF (reference sequence). In nucleotides, the CDR3 is TGTGCCACCAGCACAACGGGACAGGGGGCTTTAGCTTTCTTT. Translation: CATSTTGQGALAFF.